This TCR beta chain was captured in a study of CD8 T cells in ankylosing spondylitis. CDR3 length equals 16 residues. Germline V gives CDR1 SGHVS, CDR2 FQNEAQ. Trimming took 5 bases from V and 0 from J, leaving 14 bases between them. The TCR beta libraries were generated through quantitative 5'-RACE incorporating molecular barcodes. One entry per CDR3 protein results from TCRdb running MiXCR on the 5' RACE reads. The table records fewer than 550,000 distinct CDR3 sequences, under 5.5% of them present only once. This clonotype was recorded many times. As yet, its antigen is unknown. Overall study results and limits: Characteristic, it appeared, of ankylosing spondylitis blood was a TCR beta motif of eight highly homologous variants. Significant enrichment of disease-linked clones was reportedly seen in matched ankylosing spondylitis synovial fluid. Before this, some motif variants had been reported in reactive arthritis synovial fluid and blood. Disease-associated clonotypes exhibited CD8+ identity and were relatively infrequent in peripheral blood.

The chain couples TRBV7-8 to TRBJ1-5; D is unclear. The sequencing input was blood, either unsorted or a sorted T cell fraction (not recorded which). This clonotype was sampled from a male donor with ankylosing spondylitis. The CDR3 reads CASSPLGPLSNQPQHF. Written as DNA, the CDR3 is TGTGCCAGCAGCCCCCTCGGGCCCCTTAGCAATCAGCCCCAGCATTTT.